Following are 22 T cell receptor beta chains from one sample sequenced in a study of neoadjuvant anti-PD-1 for oral cavity cancer. Sequenced by immunoSEQ multiplex PCR; TCRdb stores in-frame clones only, minus some. The top ten hold 2.8% of the sample, which has more than 15,000 clones, about 69% seen once. The material sequenced was PBMCs, taken before nivolumab (anti-PD-1) treatment. The receptors derive from a person aged 40 to 85 with oral cavity squamous cell carcinoma.

The chain has TRBV2 and TRBJ1-5; 9 bases line up with TRBD1. Looked up from germline, CDR1 is SNHLY and CDR2 is FYNNEI. This CDR3 has 17 residues. The junction had 8 bases not matched to a gene; V was cut back by 5 bases and J by 0 bases. The DNA of the CDR3 is TGTGCCAGCAGTCTAAGGACAGGGGACGTTAGCAATCAGCCCCAGCATTTT. Translated, it gives CASSLRTGDVSNQPQHF.

The J gene is TRBJ2-1, the V gene TRBV19, with TRBD2 as a possible D gene (6 bases). CDR1 is LNHDA, CDR2 SQIVND, per germline (reference sequence). V was shortened by 8 bases and J by 2 bases, with 13 bases between the two germline ends. The CDR3 is made up of 14 amino acids. CDR3 in amino acids: CASYGGRTYNEQFF. The CDR3 nucleotides are TGTGCCAGTTATGGGGGGAGGACCTACAATGAGCAGTTCTTC.

This chain links TRBV14 with TRBJ2-7; weak D call: TRBD1 (6 bases). Trimming pared 4 bases from V and 2 bases from J, leaving 9 bases between. Germline V gene lookup returns CDR1 SGHDN and CDR2 FVKESK. This CDR3 spans 13 amino acids. CDR3 sequence: CASSPDRTYEQYF. The CDR3 DNA follows: TGTGCCAGCAGCCCCGACAGGACCTACGAGCAGTACTTC.

The chain uses TRBV7-8 and TRBJ2-2, with D perhaps TRBD1 (6 bases). Trimming cost V 3 bases and J 0 bases, with 11 bases left between them. From germline, CDR1 is SGHVS and CDR2 FQNEAQ. CDR3 length equals 16 residues. As DNA, the CDR3 is TGTGCCAGCAGCTTCACAGGGCTGGCGAACACCGGGGAGCTGTTTTTT. Residues: CASSFTGLANTGELFF.

The chain combines TRBV6-5 with TRBJ2-3; D is unclear. The germline gives CDR1 MNHEY, CDR2 SVGAGI. The CDR3 sequence is 15 residues long. V was cut by 10 bases and J by 4 bases, with 21 bases left in between. CDR3 loop: CATQTPSLFPDTQYF. The CDR3 DNA sequence: TGTGCCACCCAGACCCCCAGTCTGTTTCCAGATACGCAGTATTTT.

The chain combines TRBV7-3 with TRBJ2-1; TRBD2 matches 7 bases. CDR1 SGHTA and CDR2 FQGTGA come from the germline V gene. CDR3 length: 16 amino acids. V lost 4 bases and J lost 1; bases outside the gene matches: 7. The CDR3 is CASSYLADLSYNEQFF. In DNA, the CDR3 is TGTGCCAGCAGCTACCTAGCGGACCTATCCTACAATGAGCAGTTCTTC.

This clone appeared a few times. V usage is TRBV6-5 and J usage is TRBJ1-2; perhaps TRBD1 as D (5 bases). V shed 7 bases and J shed 4 bases, with 10 bases lying between them. CDR1 MNHEY and CDR2 SVGAGI come from the germline V gene. This CDR3 is 12 amino acids long. The CDR3 DNA sequence: TGTGCCAGCACCCGGGACCGCTATGGCTACACCTTC. Amino acid sequence: CASTRDRYGYTF.

This clone was observed a handful of times. This chain links TRBV10-3 with TRBJ1-4, with D uncertain. Germline lookup yields CDR1 ENHRY and CDR2 SYGVKD. Trimming shortened V by 0 bases and J by 8 bases, and 10 bases separated the two germline ends. The CDR3 has 14 residues. The CDR3 loop reads CAISESSRTEKLFF. As DNA, the CDR3 is TGTGCCATCAGTGAGTCGAGCCGGACGGAAAAACTGTTTTTT.

The V and J genes are TRBV30 and TRBJ1-1; D possibly corresponds to TRBD1 (5 bases). Trimming pared 2 bases from V and 1 base from J, leaving 14 bases between. Germline CDR1 and CDR2: GTSNPN and SVGIG (reference sequence). The CDR3 has 15 amino acids. CDR3 residues: CAWSPQGTANTEAFF. CDR3 sequence (DNA): TGTGCCTGGAGTCCTCAAGGGACGGCGAACACTGAAGCTTTCTTT. Looking up the rest from reference TRBV30 and TRBJ1-1 gives the full variable domain: SQTIHQWPATLVQPVGSPLSLECTVEGTSNPNLYWYRQAAGRGLQLLFYSVGIGQISSEVPQNLSASRPQDRQFILSSKKLLLSDSGFYLCAWSPQGTANTEAFFGQGTRLTVV.

This clone was seen a handful of times. This chain connects TRBV7-9 to TRBJ2-1; the D gene is possibly TRBD2 (6 bases). Per the germline V gene, CDR1 is SEHNR and CDR2 is FQNEAQ (reference sequence). V was pared by 3 bases and J by 6 bases, with 21 bases between. The CDR3 contains 17 residues. The CDR3 DNA sequence: TGTGCCAGCAGCTTGGCCGATAGCGGCTTAAGAATCAATGAGCAGTTCTTC. This sequence encodes CASSLADSGLRINEQFF.

The J gene is TRBJ1-1, the V gene TRBV10-3, with a tentative D call TRBD1 (5 bases). CDR1 and CDR2 from the germline V gene are ENHRY and SYGVKD. The CDR3 is 12 amino acids. V shed 3 bases and J shed 3 bases, with 5 bases lying between them. DNA for the CDR3: TGTGCCATCAGTGAAGGGGACACTGAAGCTTTCTTT. It specifies CAISEGDTEAFF.

The chain recombines TRBV30 with TRBJ2-7, with 7 bases lining up with TRBD1. Germline CDR1 and CDR2: GTSNPN and SVGIG (reference sequence). The ends lost 6 bases at V and 4 bases at J; junction bases unmatched: 6. The CDR3 runs 12 residues. For the CDR3, the DNA is TGTGCCTGTCGAGACAGGGTGTACGAGCAGTACTTC. Amino acid sequence: CACRDRVYEQYF.

This chain links TRBV5-6 with TRBJ2-7; D ambiguous. The CDR3 loop spans 13 amino acids. Germline loops: CDR1 SGHDT, CDR2 YYEEEE. With 1 base removed from V and 1 base from J, the gap between germline ends came to 6 bases. The CDR3 spells CASSLYKSYEQYF. Here the CDR3 DNA reads TGTGCCAGCAGCTTGTACAAATCCTACGAGCAGTACTTC. Complete variable domain (other parts from reference TRBV5-6 and TRBJ2-7): DAGVTQSPTHLIKTRGQQVTLRCSPKSGHDTVSWYQQALGQGPQFIFQYYEEEERQRGNFPDRFSGHQFPNYSSELNVNALLLGDSALYLCASSLYKSYEQYFGPGTRLTVT.

The chain uses TRBV6-1 and TRBJ1-3; no definite D call. CDR1 and CDR2 (germline): MNHNS, SASEGT. CDR3 length equals 14 residues. The V and J ends lost 5 bases and 4 bases respectively, with 12 bases between them. The CDR3 sequence: CASSTRTAGNTIYF. Written as DNA, the CDR3 is TGTGCCAGCAGTACCCGGACGGCGGGAAACACCATATATTTT.

This clone appeared a few times. The chain carries TRBV7-9 and TRBJ2-3, with D unresolved. CDR1 and CDR2 (germline): SEHNR, FQNEAQ (reference sequence). V was shortened by 4 bases and J by 1 base, with 9 bases between the two germline ends. The CDR3 sequence is 14 residues long. CDR3 sequence: CASSSSWGTDTQYF. CDR3 DNA sequence: TGTGCCAGCAGCTCCTCGTGGGGCACAGATACGCAGTATTTT.

The chain joins TRBV6-4 to TRBJ1-4; D gene ambiguous. The germline V and J ends were trimmed by 2 bases and 7 bases, with 8 bases remaining between them. The germline V gene encodes CDR1 MRHNA and CDR2 SNTAGT. CDR3 size: 13 residues. CDR3 nucleotides: TGTGCCAGCAGTGACAGGGATCTTGAAAAACTGTTTTTT. Protein sequence: CASSDRDLEKLFF.

This chain links TRBV7-9 with TRBJ2-6; D not resolved. The V end was cut by 5 bases, the J end by 8 bases, with 10 bases between. Germline V gene lookup returns CDR1 SEHNR and CDR2 FQNEAQ (reference sequence). This CDR3 contains 13 residues. The CDR3 sequence is CASSPPVTNVLTF. The CDR3 DNA is TGTGCCAGCAGCCCACCCGTCACCAACGTCCTGACTTTC.

Concerning this clone itself: This sample also contains other DNA sequences that code for the same CDR3. The chain employs TRBV7-9 and TRBJ1-4; D call uncertain. Germline loops: CDR1 SEHNR, CDR2 FQNEAQ (reference sequence). The CDR3 is made up of 15 amino acids. V was trimmed by 3 bases and J by 0 bases, leaving 8 bases between them. The CDR3 nucleotides are TGTGCCAGCAGCTTCCCCTCAACAACTAATGAAAAACTGTTTTTT. It yields the protein CASSFPSTTNEKLFF. The entire variable domain, with the rest obtained from reference TRBV7-9 and TRBJ1-4, is as follows: DTGVSQNPRHKITKRGQNVTFRCDPISEHNRLYWYRQTLGQGPEFLTYFQNEAQLEKSRLLSDRFSAERPKGSFSTLEIQRTEQGDSAMYLCASSFPSTTNEKLFFGSGTQLSVL.

The J gene is TRBJ2-1, the V gene TRBV2, with no clear D. V lost 10 bases and J lost 6, with 10 bases in between. The CDR3 consists of 11 residues. The germline CDR1 and CDR2 sequences are SNHLY and FYNNEI. CDR3 nucleotides: TGTGCCACGACCCCATTCAATGAGCAGTTCTTC. Its protein product is CATTPFNEQFF.

Only a few counts were recorded for this clone. The rearrangement joins TRBV6-5 to TRBJ1-2; D is unresolved. The CDR3 loop spans 11 amino acids. The germline V gene encodes CDR1 MNHEY and CDR2 SVGAGI. V was cut by 9 bases and J by 5 bases, with 10 bases left in between. The CDR3 loop is CASSSSYGYTF. DNA for the CDR3: TGTGCCAGTTCCTCCTCTTATGGCTACACCTTC.

V and J are TRBV5-1 and TRBJ1-2; a weak D match, TRBD1 (6 bases). Deletions cut 3 bases from V and 2 bases from J, with 17 bases between. The CDR3 spans 16 residues. Germline V gene sequence: CDR1 SGHRS, CDR2 YFSETQ. The CDR3 DNA reads TGCGCCAGCAGCTCGGATACAGGGAAGGAGAACTATGGCTACACCTTC. This sequence encodes CASSSDTGKENYGYTF.

The gene calls are TRBV7-3 and TRBJ2-6; D assignment may be TRBD1 or TRBD2 (6 bases each). The germline V gene has CDR1 SGHTA and CDR2 FQGTGA. The CDR3 is 18 residues long. V was trimmed by 0 bases and J by 2 bases, leaving 14 bases between them. The CDR3 is CASSLTSGARTGANVLTF. In DNA form, the CDR3 reads TGTGCCAGCAGCTTAACATCGGGGGCGCGGACTGGGGCCAACGTCCTGACTTTC.